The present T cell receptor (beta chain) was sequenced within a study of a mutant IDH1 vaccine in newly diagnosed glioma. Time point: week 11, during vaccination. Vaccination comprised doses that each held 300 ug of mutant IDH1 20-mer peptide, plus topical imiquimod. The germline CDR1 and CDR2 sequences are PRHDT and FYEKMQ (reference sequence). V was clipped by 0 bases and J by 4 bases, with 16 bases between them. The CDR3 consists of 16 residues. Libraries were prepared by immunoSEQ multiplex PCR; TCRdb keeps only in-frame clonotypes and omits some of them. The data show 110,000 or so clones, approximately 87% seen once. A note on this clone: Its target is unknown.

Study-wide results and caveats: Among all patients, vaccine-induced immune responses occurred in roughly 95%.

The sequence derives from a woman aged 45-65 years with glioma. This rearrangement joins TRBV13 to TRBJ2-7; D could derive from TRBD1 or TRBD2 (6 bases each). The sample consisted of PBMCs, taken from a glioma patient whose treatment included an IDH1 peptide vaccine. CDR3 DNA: TGTGCCAGCAGCTTAGGATTTGGAGAAGGGGGGTACGAGCAGTACTTC. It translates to CASSLGFGEGGYEQYF.